This TCR beta chain was found in a study of blood T cells in healthy people across ages. Using a J-beta primer mix together with a sample-barcoded 5' primer, a second PCR was run for 7 to 11 cycles. TCRdb reanalysed the 5' RACE reads using MiXCR and keeps one entry per CDR3 protein. There are around 1,000,000 distinct CDR3 sequences in the sample; about 23% occur only once, and approximately 0.7% lies in the top ten. Trimming cost V 0 bases and J 3 bases, with 19 bases left between them. The CDR3 has 17 amino acids. Germline CDR1 reads SGDLS; CDR2 reads YYNGEE. Isolated PBMCs totaled at least 6.5 million in each sample. This clonotype has only a few counts. These data also featured in a second study, about T cells of mothers and their children. From that paper: At a rate of 1.5 ug per 15 ul, cDNA synthesis received all of the extracted RNA. Per child, 3 million or so TCR beta CDR3 reads were obtained, against over 8.5 million per mother.

Source material: blood. The TCR comes from a girl aged 2 to 9 in good health. The genes are TRBV9 and TRBJ2-7; D might be TRBD1 or TRBD2, each matching 5 bases. The CDR3 loop is CASSVVGDPPKGYEQYF. CDR3 nucleotide sequence: TGTGCCAGCAGCGTAGTGGGGGACCCCCCGAAAGGCTACGAGCAGTACTTC.